This T cell receptor beta chain was documented in a study of T cell changes during pregnancy in multiple sclerosis. The repertoire was sequenced with immunoSEQ multiplex PCR; TCRdb's copy has only in-frame clones and lacks some. The data hold under 35,000 clones, with around 94% observed a single time. Germline trimming cut 3 bases from V and 1 base from J; bases unmatched to any gene: 3. This CDR3 has 14 residues. The germline V gene encodes CDR1 SGHNT and CDR2 YYREEE (reference sequence). The chain joins TRBV5-4 to TRBJ2-5; TRBD1 agrees at 7 bases. The sample was CD4+ T cells from peripheral blood mononuclear cells, taken in the first trimester of pregnancy. The origin of this receptor is a female donor with multiple sclerosis, enrolled in a pregnancy study. The CDR3 DNA reads TGTGCCAGCAGCTCGCGGACAGGCCAAGAGACCCAGTACTTC. It is translated as CASSSRTGQETQYF.